This T cell receptor beta chain was sequenced in a study of cytomegalovirus exposure and HLA in healthy donors. This CDR3 has 15 residues. V gave up 3 bases and J gave up 1 base; unmatched junction bases: 7. Germline lookup yields CDR1 GTSNPN and CDR2 SVGIG (reference sequence). Generated by immunoSEQ multiplex PCR, the TCRdb table keeps only in-frame clones and is missing some. Here the sample spans about 120,000 clones, 85% being singletons. The chain is built from TRBV30 and TRBJ2-5; 8 bases align to TRBD1. The sequencing input was PBMCs. The TCR originated in a woman aged 25 to 45 in good health and CMV-seronegative. CDR3 in amino acids: CAWRRGQVAQETQYF. CDR3 DNA sequence: TGTGCCTGGAGAAGGGGACAGGTGGCCCAAGAGACCCAGTACTTC.